This T cell receptor (beta chain) was identified in a study of blood T cells in healthy people across ages. Study conclusions and caveats: Greater diversity and more naive CD4+ cells were seen in long-lived donors than in aged donors. Estimates based on one million T cells were treated as lower bounds.

V was pared by 5 bases and J by 11 bases, with 24 bases between. Germline-derived CDR1 and CDR2 are SGHAT and FQNNGV. CDR3 length equals 15 residues. Together with a sample-barcoded 5' primer, a J-beta primer mix was included in a second PCR lasting about 6 to 12 cycles. TCRdb reprocessed the 5' RACE reads via MiXCR and lists one record per CDR3 protein. The sample lists around 940,000 distinct CDR3 sequences, roughly 51% seen once, with about 21% in the top ten. Donors each provided about 10 milliliters of peripheral blood. Note on this clonotype: The antigen is not known.

The receptor comes from a woman aged 55-75 years in good health. The sample comprised blood. V and J are TRBV11-2 and TRBJ2-5, with unresolved D. Written as DNA, the CDR3 is TGTGCCAGCAGCACCACTAACTTGGACGGCAATGAGCAGTACTTC. Encoded protein: CASSTTNLDGNEQYF.